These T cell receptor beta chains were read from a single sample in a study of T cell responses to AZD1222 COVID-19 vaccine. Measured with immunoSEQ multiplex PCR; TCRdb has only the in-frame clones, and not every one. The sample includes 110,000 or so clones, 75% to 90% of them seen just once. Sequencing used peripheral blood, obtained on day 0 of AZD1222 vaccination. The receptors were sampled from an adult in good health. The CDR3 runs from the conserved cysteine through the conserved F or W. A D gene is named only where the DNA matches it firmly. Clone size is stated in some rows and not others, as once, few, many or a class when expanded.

CDR3aa: CSVETGGSSGANVLTF
CDR3nt: TGCAGCGTTGAAACAGGGGGAAGCTCTGGGGCCAACGTCCTGACTTTC
d_gene: TRBD1
v_gene: TRBV29-1
j_gene: TRBJ2-6
abundance: .

CDR3aa: CASSLPGQGSYNEQFF
CDR3nt: TGTGCCAGCAGTTTACCCGGACAGGGGTCCTACAATGAGCAGTTCTTC
d_gene: TRBD1
v_gene: TRBV28
j_gene: TRBJ2-1
abundance: .

CDR3aa: CASSVKGHTIYF
CDR3nt: TGTGCCAGCAGTGTAAAGGGGCACACCATATATTTT
d_gene: .
v_gene: TRBV2
j_gene: TRBJ1-3
abundance: .

CDR3aa: CASSRNLAGAGDTQYF
CDR3nt: TGTGCCAGCAGCCGAAACCTAGCGGGAGCAGGAGATACGCAGTATTTT
d_gene: TRBD2
v_gene: TRBV13
j_gene: TRBJ2-3
abundance: .

CDR3aa: CARTLRDRNQPGANVLTF
CDR3nt: TGTGCCAGAACTTTGCGGGACAGGAATCAACCTGGGGCCAACGTCCTGACTTTC
d_gene: TRBD1
v_gene: TRBV5-3
j_gene: TRBJ2-6
abundance: .

CDR3aa: CASSQVSRGSGYTF
CDR3nt: TGCGCCAGCAGCCAAGTGTCCAGGGGAAGTGGCTACACCTTC
d_gene: .
v_gene: TRBV4-3
j_gene: TRBJ1-2
abundance: .

CDR3aa: CASSFAGGLDSPLHF
CDR3nt: TGTGCCAGCAGTTTCGCAGGGGGACTCGATTCACCCCTCCACTTT
d_gene: TRBD1
v_gene: TRBV27
j_gene: TRBJ1-6
abundance: .

CDR3aa: CASSKTAAFYNEQFF
CDR3nt: TGTGCCAGCAGTAAGACAGCGGCGTTCTACAATGAGCAGTTCTTC
d_gene: .
v_gene: TRBV6-2/TRBV6-3
j_gene: TRBJ2-1
abundance: .

CDR3aa: CASSLKGGRRETQYF
CDR3nt: TGTGCCAGCAGCTTGAAAGGCGGGAGAAGAGAGACCCAGTACTTC
d_gene: TRBD2
v_gene: TRBV5-4
j_gene: TRBJ2-5
abundance: .

CDR3aa: CASSSTGSSGNTIYF
CDR3nt: TGTGCCAGTAGTAGTACAGGGAGCTCTGGAAACACCATATATTTT
d_gene: .
v_gene: TRBV19
j_gene: TRBJ1-3
abundance: .

CDR3aa: CASSQGLAGAGEQFF
CDR3nt: TGTGCCAGCAGTCAGGGACTAGCGGGGGCGGGTGAGCAGTTCTTC
d_gene: TRBD2
v_gene: TRBV6-5
j_gene: TRBJ2-1
abundance: .

CDR3aa: CASSSRPDPPAYEQYF
CDR3nt: TGTGCCAGCAGCTCCCGGCCAGACCCCCCAGCCTACGAGCAGTACTTC
d_gene: .
v_gene: TRBV21-1
j_gene: TRBJ2-7
abundance: .

CDR3aa: CASSFDRGRKTEAFF
CDR3nt: TGCGCCAGCAGCTTTGACAGGGGGCGTAAGACTGAAGCTTTCTTT
d_gene: TRBD1
v_gene: TRBV5-1
j_gene: TRBJ1-1
abundance: .

CDR3aa: CASSLSTPTNEKLFF
CDR3nt: TGTGCCAGCAGCTTATCGACACCTACTAATGAAAAACTGTTTTTT
d_gene: .
v_gene: TRBV5-5
j_gene: TRBJ1-4
abundance: .

CDR3aa: CASRIGTGAYGYTF
CDR3nt: TGTGCCAGCAGAATCGGGACAGGGGCGTATGGCTACACCTTC
d_gene: TRBD1
v_gene: TRBV28
j_gene: TRBJ1-2
abundance: .

CDR3aa: CASSRGQYTEAFF
CDR3nt: TGTGCCAGCAGCAGGGGACAGTACACTGAAGCTTTCTTT
d_gene: TRBD1
v_gene: TRBV7-2
j_gene: TRBJ1-1
abundance: once

CDR3aa: CASSSGFTGGYTF
CDR3nt: TGCGCCAGCAGCTCCGGGTTCACGGGTGGCTACACCTTC
d_gene: .
v_gene: TRBV5-1
j_gene: TRBJ1-2
abundance: few

CDR3aa: CASSLTDVGEAFF
CDR3nt: TGTGCCAGCAGCTTAACGGACGTGGGTGAAGCTTTCTTT
d_gene: .
v_gene: TRBV11-2
j_gene: TRBJ1-1
abundance: .

CDR3aa: CASSTTWTSGSVNEQFF
CDR3nt: TGTGCCAGCAGTACCACCTGGACTAGCGGGAGCGTTAATGAGCAGTTCTTC
d_gene: TRBD2
v_gene: TRBV2
j_gene: TRBJ2-1
abundance: once

CDR3aa: CASSSGLPRGNEKLFF
CDR3nt: TGTGCCAGCAGTAGCGGGCTGCCCCGGGGGAATGAAAAACTGTTTTTT
d_gene: .
v_gene: TRBV27
j_gene: TRBJ1-4
abundance: .

CDR3aa: CASSLDRRGYTF
CDR3nt: TGTGCCAGCAGCTTGGACCGGCGCGGCTACACCTTC
d_gene: .
v_gene: TRBV5-5
j_gene: TRBJ1-2
abundance: .

CDR3aa: CASWGEGNQPQHF
CDR3nt: TGTGCCTCGTGGGGGGAAGGCAATCAGCCCCAGCATTTT
d_gene: .
v_gene: TRBV28
j_gene: TRBJ1-5
abundance: .

CDR3aa: CASSISRGTEAFF
CDR3nt: TGTGCCAGTAGTATATCTCGGGGCACTGAAGCTTTCTTT
d_gene: .
v_gene: TRBV19
j_gene: TRBJ1-1
abundance: .

CDR3aa: CASDVQGGTRNEQFF
CDR3nt: TGTGCCAGCGATGTACAGGGAGGAACCCGGAATGAGCAGTTCTTC
d_gene: .
v_gene: TRBV6-5
j_gene: TRBJ2-1
abundance: .

CDR3aa: CASSLDRGGEYGYTF
CDR3nt: TGTGCCAGCAGCTTAGATCGTGGGGGCGAGTATGGCTACACCTTC
d_gene: .
v_gene: TRBV11-2
j_gene: TRBJ1-2
abundance: .

CDR3aa: CASSILTGQPNYGYTF
CDR3nt: TGTGCCAGCAGCATACTTACGGGACAGCCAAACTATGGCTACACCTTC
d_gene: TRBD1
v_gene: TRBV7-2
j_gene: TRBJ1-2
abundance: .

CDR3aa: CASSAGQGTPSYNEQFF
CDR3nt: TGTGCCAGCAGTGCTGGACAGGGTACTCCTTCCTACAATGAGCAGTTCTTC
d_gene: TRBD1
v_gene: TRBV6-1
j_gene: TRBJ2-1
abundance: .

CDR3aa: CASSLGASRSPLHF
CDR3nt: TGTGCCAGCAGCTTGGGGGCCAGCAGATCACCCCTCCACTTT
d_gene: .
v_gene: TRBV7-6
j_gene: TRBJ1-6
abundance: medium-sized

CDR3aa: CASSSRASGRRVYQETQYF
CDR3nt: TGTGCCAGCAGCTCTAGGGCTAGCGGGAGGCGGGTGTACCAAGAGACCCAGTACTTC
d_gene: TRBD2
v_gene: TRBV7-8
j_gene: TRBJ2-5
abundance: .

CDR3aa: CASGRSQATGTGELFF
CDR3nt: TGTGCCAGCGGCCGCAGCCAAGCGACAGGGACCGGGGAGCTGTTTTTT
d_gene: TRBD1
v_gene: TRBV4-2
j_gene: TRBJ2-2
abundance: .

CDR3aa: CASSADYQPQHF
CDR3nt: TGTGCCAGCAGTGCAGATTATCAGCCCCAGCATTTT
d_gene: .
v_gene: TRBV2
j_gene: TRBJ1-5
abundance: few